Presented here are 2 T cell receptor beta chains from one specimen sequenced in a study of long-term antiretroviral therapy in people with HIV (dated by TCRdb to between 2021 and 2024). Sequencing of the TRB variable region was done with the immunoSEQ hsTCRB v3.0 assay at survey level resolution. TCRdb stores this immuneACCESS table with in-frame sequences only. Part of the clones is absent; in the studies checked, under half of the shortfall reflects unresolved V genes, and no reason is known for the rest. The sample records roughly 20,000 clones, around 84% of which are singletons. The top ten constitute roughly 3.2% of the sample. This sample comprised unsorted PBMCs, obtained 1.9 years after starting antiretroviral therapy. All receptors derive from a woman aged 50 to 60 with HIV.

This clone is a singleton in its sample. The chain joins TRBV25-1 to TRBJ2-2, with D possibly being TRBD1 (6 bases). The germline V gene encodes CDR1 MGHDK and CDR2 SYGVNS. V shed 7 bases and J shed 1 base, with 22 bases lying between them. This CDR3 is built from 18 residues. CDR3 in DNA: TGTGCCAGCACTCCACCCTGGGGGCAGGGGAAGAACACCGGGGAGCTGTTTTTT. Amino acids: CASTPPWGQGKNTGELFF.

The chain links TRBV9 to TRBJ1-1; no reliable D call. V was clipped by 4 bases and J by 1 base, with 5 bases between them. Germline assignment: CDR1 SGDLS and CDR2 YYNGEE. The CDR3 contains 12 residues. In DNA, the CDR3 is TGTGCCAGCAGCCGGGGGAACACTGAAGCTTTCTTT. Protein sequence: CASSRGNTEAFF.